This entry concerns a single T cell receptor beta chain. What it recognizes is unknown. The data originate from a study of T-cell memory formation after mild COVID-19. General study findings and limits: Several responding clones turned up in pre-infection memory, indicating that cross-reactive memory may have taken part.

One entry per CDR3 protein results from TCRdb running MiXCR on the 5' RACE reads. The profile shows about 150,000 distinct CDR3 sequences, roughly 24% of them singletons. Sample: PBMCs or a T cell subset sorted from them (not recorded which). The sequence derives from an adult woman who had mild COVID-19 (a few samples of this study predate the infection). Cell type and time point are not known.

Here the CDR3 DNA reads TGTGCCAGCAGCTCAGTAGTACTAGAGGAGGCCGGGGAGCTGTTTTTT. Amino acid sequence: CASSSVVLEEAGELFF. The chain is built from TRBV7-6 and TRBJ2-2; the D gene is possibly TRBD2 (5 bases). CDR1 and CDR2 (germline): SGHVS, FNYEAQ. V shed 4 bases and J shed 6 bases, with 18 bases lying between them. The CDR3 consists of 16 residues.